A single sample gave rise to the 28 T cell receptor beta chains below, sequenced in a study of T-cell memory formation after mild COVID-19 (dated by TCRdb to the early 2020s). Libraries were built with 5' RACE. Sequencer: Illumina NovaSeq 6000. TCRdb trimmed public reads at Q25 via fastp, called clones via MiXCR and kept in-frame beta chains. Each record represents a unique CDR3 protein, reported with the most common genes and DNA among its rows. This sample holds around 320,000 distinct CDR3 sequences; just under 20% were observed only once. The ten largest clonotypes hold roughly 21% of the sample. Sequences were obtained from PBMCs or a T cell subset sorted from them (not recorded which). The receptors originated from a man younger than 35 who had mild COVID-19 (a few samples of this study predate the infection). The sample titles of this study are shuffled in the database, so cell type and time point are left out; the donor was told from shared clones.

The CDR3 region has the DNA TGTGCCAGCACTTTCCGGGGGGGCTCCTACAATGAGCAGTTCTTC. Its translation: CASTFRGGSYNEQFF. The rearrangement links TRBV6-2 or TRBV6-3 to TRBJ2-1; 8 positions match TRBD2. Germline loops: CDR1 MNHEY, CDR2 SVGEGT. The J segment lost 0 bases and the V segment lost 7 bases, leaving 5 bases of the junction unmatched. The CDR3 is 15 residues long.

The chain employs TRBV20-1 and TRBJ2-7, with 7 bases identical to TRBD1. From germline, CDR1 is DFQATT and CDR2 SNEGSKA (reference sequence). The CDR3 has 13 residues. J lost 5 bases, V lost 5 bases, and 9 bases had no gene match. CDR3 region: CSARPTGAHEQYF. DNA of the CDR3: TGCAGTGCTCGCCCCACAGGGGCCCACGAGCAGTACTTC.

This clonotype was seen more than once but under ten times. The chain combines TRBV12-3 or TRBV12-4 with TRBJ2-3; 10 positions agree with TRBD2. Unmatched junction bases numbered 6, after V lost 6 bases and J lost 9 bases. The CDR3 has 13 amino acids. CDR3 residues: CASRPSGGGTQYF. As DNA, the CDR3 is TGTGCCAGCAGACCAAGCGGGGGGGGCACGCAGTATTTT.

This clonotype has a handful of counts. CDR3 sequence reads: CASSLDRHTGELFF. CDR3 nucleotides: TGTGCCAGCAGCTTGGACAGACACACCGGGGAGCTGTTTTTT. The chain couples TRBV5-6 to TRBJ2-2; D is undetermined. The V and J ends lost 0 bases and 3 bases respectively, with 6 bases between them. There are 14 residues in the CDR3. From germline, CDR1 is SGHDT and CDR2 YYEEEE.

This clonotype was detected only a few times. V and J are TRBV11-2 and TRBJ1-6, with a tentative D call TRBD1 (5 bases). V was shortened by 7 bases and J by 4 bases, with 14 bases between the two germline ends. The CDR3 length is 15 residues. The germline V gene has CDR1 SGHAT and CDR2 FQNNGV. The DNA of the CDR3 is TGTGCCAGCAACTCACATCCAGGGTATAATTCACCCCTCCACTTT. This encodes CASNSHPGYNSPLHF.

This clonotype was seen many times. The rearrangement links TRBV2 to TRBJ1-4; D ambiguous. This CDR3 contains 12 residues. V gave up 4 bases and J gave up 3 bases, with 3 bases separating them. Germline loops: CDR1 SNHLY, CDR2 FYNNEI. The DNA of the CDR3 is TGTGCCAGCAGTGGTGCTAATGAAAAACTGTTTTTT. Residues: CASSGANEKLFF. The full variable domain, its missing parts supplied by reference TRBV2 and TRBJ1-4, is EPEVTQTPSHQVTQMGQEVILRCVPISNHLYFYWYRQILGQKVEFLVSFYNNEISEKSEIFDDQFSVERPDGSNFTLKIRSTKLEDSAMYFCASSGANEKLFFGSGTQLSVL.

The chain uses TRBV6-1 and TRBJ1-2, with 8 bases that match TRBD1. The CDR3 consists of 12 residues. J was trimmed by 6 bases and V by 6 bases; bases with no gene match: 3. CDR1 MNHNS and CDR2 SASEGT come from the germline V gene. The CDR3 spells CASRDRAHGYTF. The CDR3 DNA reads as TGTGCCAGCAGGGACAGGGCCCATGGCTACACCTTC.

J is TRBJ2-7 and V is TRBV20-1, with unresolved D. The CDR3 is 11 amino acids. CDR1 is DFQATT, CDR2 SNEGSKA, per germline (reference sequence). V lost 3 bases and J lost 2, with 5 bases in between. CDR3 loop: CSASSPYEQYV. The CDR3 DNA reads as TGCAGTGCTAGTTCCCCCTACGAGCAGTACGTC.

The chain uses TRBV6-1 and TRBJ1-1; 7 bases are shared with TRBD1. Germline loops: CDR1 MNHNS, CDR2 SASEGT. V lost 0 bases, J lost 3 bases, and 1 base stayed unmatched. This CDR3 has 14 amino acids. The chain's CDR3 is CASSEAQGDTEAFF. CDR3 in DNA: TGTGCCAGCAGTGAAGCCCAGGGGGACACTGAAGCTTTCTTT.

A few counts support this clonotype. The V gene is TRBV6-5, the J gene TRBJ2-3, with 12 bases identical to TRBD2. The CDR3 extends over 18 amino acids. From germline, CDR1 is MNHEY and CDR2 SVGAGI. After removal of 6 bases from V and 1 base from J, the junction contained 11 bases not matched to a gene. This CDR3 is CASRGTSGGPPGTDTQYF. CDR3 nucleotide sequence: TGTGCCAGCAGAGGTACTAGCGGGGGGCCTCCCGGCACAGATACGCAGTATTTT.

The V and J genes are TRBV5-1 and TRBJ2-5; TRBD1 is a possible D gene (6 bases). Trimming shortened V by 4 bases and J by 6 bases, and 16 bases separated the two germline ends. Germline values: CDR1 SGHRS, CDR2 YFSETQ. CDR3 length: 14 residues. CDR3 sequence reads: CASSPDSPRQTQYF. The CDR3 DNA is TGCGCCAGCAGCCCGGACAGCCCCCGGCAGACCCAGTACTTC.

This clonotype was detected ten times or more. This rearrangement joins TRBV20-1 to TRBJ1-5, with a tentative D call TRBD1 (5 bases). CDR1 is DFQATT, CDR2 SNEGSKA, per germline (reference sequence). CDR3 size: 13 residues. V dropped 0 bases and J dropped 6 bases, with 9 bases sitting between them. The CDR3 bases are TGCAGTGCTAGAGAGGGGCTAGCTCAGCCCCAGCATTTT. The encoded protein is CSAREGLAQPQHF.

The table lists this clonotype with many counts. V is TRBV5-1 and J is TRBJ2-3; D unresolved. Per germline, CDR1 SGHRS and CDR2 YFSETQ. The V gene lost 0 bases and the J gene lost 6 bases, with 8 bases spanning the gap. This CDR3 is 13 amino acids long. This CDR3 reads CASSLDSQDTQYF. CDR3 sequence (DNA): TGCGCCAGCAGCTTGGATTCCCAGGATACGCAGTATTTT.

The chain couples TRBV6-2 or TRBV6-3 to TRBJ2-7, with D possibly TRBD2 on 6 matching bases. Between the trimmed V and J ends, which lost 6 bases and 0 bases, there was a span of 9 bases. Germline CDR1 is MNHEY and CDR2 is SVGEGT. The CDR3 runs 13 residues. Here the CDR3 reads CASSRGFSYEQYV. The CDR3, as DNA: TGTGCCAGCAGCCGGGGGTTCTCCTACGAGCAGTACGTC.

The chain carries TRBV5-1 and TRBJ2-1; TRBD2 matches at 12 bases. The junction had 2 bases not matched to a gene; V was cut back by 4 bases and J by 6 bases. Germline V gene lookup returns CDR1 SGHRS and CDR2 YFSETQ. The CDR3 has 14 residues. The CDR3 DNA reads as TGCGCCAGCAGCCCGGGACTAGCGGGCAATGAGCAGTTCTTC. This encodes CASSPGLAGNEQFF.

The gene calls are TRBV15 and TRBJ2-1; D is undetermined. The CDR3 totals 17 residues. V shed 1 base and J shed 0 bases, with 13 bases lying between them. CDR1 is LNHNV and CDR2 is YYDKDF in the germline V gene (reference sequence). The CDR3 nucleotides are TGTGCCACCAGCAGAGTAAGACGGACCAGCTCCTACAATGAGCAGTTCTTC. This translates into CATSRVRRTSSYNEQFF.

This clonotype came up many times. The J gene is TRBJ2-7, the V gene TRBV4-1; 10 nucleotides align to TRBD1. The CDR3 is made up of 16 amino acids. Germline V CDR1 and CDR2: MGHRA, YSYEKL. J was trimmed by 5 bases and V by 1 base; bases with no gene match: 8. Here the CDR3 reads CASSQVGTGEIDEQYF. The CDR3 region has the DNA TGCGCCAGCAGCCAAGTGGGGACAGGGGAAATCGACGAGCAGTACTTC.

This chain uses TRBV19 with TRBJ1-1, with D unclear. CDR3 length: 13 amino acids. Trimming removed 5 bases at V and 3 bases at J, with 10 bases between. Germline CDR1 and CDR2: LNHDA and SQIVND (reference sequence). The CDR3 sequence is CASSPVLDTEAFF. In nucleotides, the CDR3 is TGTGCCAGTAGTCCAGTTTTGGACACTGAAGCTTTCTTT.

In this sample, this clonotype turned up a few times. The V call is TRBV5-1, the J call TRBJ2-3, with D tentatively TRBD1 or TRBD2 (6 bases each). V was cut by 1 base and J by 2 bases, with 14 bases left in between. Germline values: CDR1 SGHRS, CDR2 YFSETQ. There are 16 residues in the CDR3. CDR3 protein: CASSLLAGTLTDTQYF. The CDR3 DNA sequence: TGCGCCAGCAGCTTGCTCGCGGGGACACTCACAGATACGCAGTATTTT.

This clonotype occurred a few times. The chain couples TRBV20-1 to TRBJ1-1; D gene unclear. The V gene lost 5 bases and the J gene lost 7 bases, with 14 bases spanning the gap. The CDR3 runs to 12 residues. CDR1 and CDR2 from the germline V gene are DFQATT and SNEGSKA (reference sequence). CDR3 in amino acids: CSAGLFRDEAFF. Here the CDR3 DNA reads TGCAGTGCTGGCCTTTTCAGAGATGAAGCTTTCTTT.

The rearrangement joins TRBV5-1 to TRBJ2-7; D may match TRBD1 or TRBD2 (5 bases each). The germline V and J ends were trimmed by 0 bases and 7 bases, with 17 bases remaining between them. CDR1 is SGHRS and CDR2 is YFSETQ in the germline V gene. The CDR3 has 15 residues. The CDR3 region has the DNA TGCGCCAGCAGCTTGGAAGGGGCCGGGGTAGGGGAGCAGTACGTC. Its protein product is CASSLEGAGVGEQYV.

V gene TRBV19 combines with J gene TRBJ1-1; D gene unclear. This CDR3 is 16 amino acids long. Germline V lookup: CDR1 LNHDA, CDR2 SQIVND (reference sequence). V lost 4 bases to trimming and J lost 1 base, with 16 bases between them. CDR3 nucleotide sequence: TGTGCCAGTAGTAAAAACTCAGGTGGCGGGAACACTGAAGCTTTCTTT. This codes for CASSKNSGGGNTEAFF.

This clonotype was found a few times. V usage is TRBV6-2 or TRBV6-3 and J usage is TRBJ1-1, with D hard to call. Germline V gene lookup returns CDR1 MNHEY and CDR2 SVGEGT. The V and J ends lost 6 bases and 11 bases respectively, with 19 bases between them. The CDR3 is 13 residues long. CDR3: CASRMDGPNPAFF. DNA for the CDR3: TGTGCCAGCAGGATGGACGGGCCCAATCCGGCTTTCTTT.

This clonotype showed up just a few times. This chain connects TRBV20-1 to TRBJ2-5; no reliable D call. The germline gives CDR1 DFQATT, CDR2 SNEGSKA (reference sequence). V lost 6 bases and J 1 base, leaving 15 bases between the germline ends. CDR3 length: 14 residues. The CDR3: CSATPPRGQETQYF. The CDR3 nucleotides are TGCAGTGCAACGCCCCCTAGAGGCCAAGAGACCCAGTACTTC.

V is TRBV29-1 and J is TRBJ1-5, with 10 bases lining up with TRBD1. The germline V gene has CDR1 SQVTM and CDR2 ANQGSEA. V lost 5 bases, J lost 5 bases, and 6 bases stayed unmatched. This CDR3 contains 14 residues. The CDR3 DNA reads TGCAGCGTTACCGGGACAGGGGTCGATCAGCCCCAGCATTTT. Translated, it gives CSVTGTGVDQPQHF.

This clonotype came up once. The genes are TRBV3-1 and TRBJ2-3, with D tentatively TRBD2 (6 bases). CDR3 length: 15 amino acids. Per germline, CDR1 LGHDT and CDR2 YNNKEL (reference sequence). Trimming cost V 6 bases and J 2 bases, with 15 bases left between them. The chain's CDR3 is CASREGLRPTDTQYF. CDR3 sequence (DNA): TGTGCCAGCAGGGAGGGACTCCGACCCACAGATACGCAGTATTTT.

The CDR3 DNA reads as TGTGCCAGCAGTTACGGAGCGGGGGTCACAGATACGCAGTATTTT. Translating gives CASSYGAGVTDTQYF. This sequence joins TRBV6-5 and TRBJ2-3, with 8 bases fitting TRBD2. Germline V gene sequence: CDR1 MNHEY, CDR2 SVGAGI. J was trimmed by 2 bases and V by 2 bases; bases with no gene match: 3. This CDR3 comprises 15 residues.

This clonotype has just a few counts. The J gene is TRBJ2-5, the V gene TRBV15, with 7 positions matching TRBD1. J was trimmed by 1 base and V by 3 bases; bases with no gene match: 2. The CDR3 consists of 14 residues. Germline lookup yields CDR1 LNHNV and CDR2 YYDKDF (reference sequence). The CDR3, as DNA: TGTGCCACCAGCAGGGGACAGCCCCAAGAGACCCAGTACTTC. This gives the protein CATSRGQPQETQYF.